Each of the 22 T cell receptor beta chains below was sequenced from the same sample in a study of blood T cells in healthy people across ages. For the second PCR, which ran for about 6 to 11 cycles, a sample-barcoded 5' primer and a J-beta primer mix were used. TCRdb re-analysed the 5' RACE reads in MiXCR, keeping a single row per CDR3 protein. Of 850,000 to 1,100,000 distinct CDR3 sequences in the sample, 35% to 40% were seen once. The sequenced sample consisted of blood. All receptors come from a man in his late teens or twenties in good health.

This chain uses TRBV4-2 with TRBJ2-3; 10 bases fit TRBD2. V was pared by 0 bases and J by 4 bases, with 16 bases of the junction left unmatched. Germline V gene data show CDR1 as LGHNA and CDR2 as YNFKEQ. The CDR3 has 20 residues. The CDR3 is CASSQDAKRGGLTRADTQYF. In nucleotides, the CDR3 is TGTGCCAGCAGCCAAGATGCCAAGCGGGGGGGCCTAACTAGGGCAGATACGCAGTATTTT.

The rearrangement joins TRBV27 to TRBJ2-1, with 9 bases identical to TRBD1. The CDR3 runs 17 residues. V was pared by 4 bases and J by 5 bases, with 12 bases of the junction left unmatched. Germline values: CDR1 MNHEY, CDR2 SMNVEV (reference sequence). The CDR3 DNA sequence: TGTGCCAGCAGTTCAAAACCAAACAGGGGGCTCCACAATGAGCAGTTCTTC. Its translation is CASSSKPNRGLHNEQFF.

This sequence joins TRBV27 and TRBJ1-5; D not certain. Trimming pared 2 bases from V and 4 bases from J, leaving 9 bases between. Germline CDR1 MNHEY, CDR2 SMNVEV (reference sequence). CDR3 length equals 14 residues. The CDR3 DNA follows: TGTGCCAGCAGTTTAGTCGGCATTAATCAGCCCCAGCATTTT. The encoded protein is CASSLVGINQPQHF.

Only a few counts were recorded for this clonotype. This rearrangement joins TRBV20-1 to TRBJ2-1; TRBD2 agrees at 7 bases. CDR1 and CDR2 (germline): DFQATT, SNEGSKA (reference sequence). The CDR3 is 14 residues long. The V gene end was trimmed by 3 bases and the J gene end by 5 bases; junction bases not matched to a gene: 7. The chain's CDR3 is CSASRAGLNNEQFF. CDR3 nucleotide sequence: TGCAGTGCTAGTCGAGCGGGGTTGAACAATGAGCAGTTCTTC.

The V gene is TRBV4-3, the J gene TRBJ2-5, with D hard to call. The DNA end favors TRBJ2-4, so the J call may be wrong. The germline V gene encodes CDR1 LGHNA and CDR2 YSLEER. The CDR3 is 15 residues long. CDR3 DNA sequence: TGCGCCAGCAGCCAAGATCGGCTAGTACAAAACATTCAGTACTTC. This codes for CASSQDRLVQNIQYF.

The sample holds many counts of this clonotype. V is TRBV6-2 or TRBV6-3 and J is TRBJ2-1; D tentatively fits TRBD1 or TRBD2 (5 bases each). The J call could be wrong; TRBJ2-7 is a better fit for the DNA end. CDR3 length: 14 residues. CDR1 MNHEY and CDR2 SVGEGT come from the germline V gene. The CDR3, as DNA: TGTGCCACCAGGGCAGCGGCCTCCTACAATGAGCAGTACTTC. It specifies CATRAAASYNEQYF.

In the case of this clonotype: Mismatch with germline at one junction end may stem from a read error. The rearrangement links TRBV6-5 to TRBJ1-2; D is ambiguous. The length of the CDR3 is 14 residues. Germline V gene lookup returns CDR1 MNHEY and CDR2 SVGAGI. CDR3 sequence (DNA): TGTGCCTGCAGCTACCAACCGGGATTATATGGCTACACCTTC. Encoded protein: CACSYQPGLYGYTF.

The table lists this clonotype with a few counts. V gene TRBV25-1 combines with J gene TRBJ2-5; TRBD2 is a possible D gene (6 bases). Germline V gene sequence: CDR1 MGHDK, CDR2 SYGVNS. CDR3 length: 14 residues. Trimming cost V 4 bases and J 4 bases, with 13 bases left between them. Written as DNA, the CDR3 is TGTGCCAGCAGTGTCCAGGGACTTATAGAGACCCAGTACTTC. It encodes CASSVQGLIETQYF.

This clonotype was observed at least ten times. In DNA, the CDR3 is TGCAGTGCCCGAGAAGGGACTGATTATGGCTACACCTTC. It specifies CSAREGTDYGYTF. This chain links TRBV20-1 with TRBJ1-2, with D perhaps matching TRBD1 (5 bases). Deletions cut 6 bases from V and 5 bases from J, with 16 bases between. The CDR3 contains 13 residues. CDR1 and CDR2 from the germline V gene are DFQATT and SNEGSKA (reference sequence).

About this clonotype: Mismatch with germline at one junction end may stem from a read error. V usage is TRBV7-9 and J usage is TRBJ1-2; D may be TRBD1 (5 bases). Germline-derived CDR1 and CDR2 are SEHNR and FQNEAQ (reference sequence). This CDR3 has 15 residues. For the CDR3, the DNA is TGTGCCGGCAGCCTCGGGGGGTTGAGCCGTGAAGGCTACACCTTC. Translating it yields CAGSLGGLSREGYTF.

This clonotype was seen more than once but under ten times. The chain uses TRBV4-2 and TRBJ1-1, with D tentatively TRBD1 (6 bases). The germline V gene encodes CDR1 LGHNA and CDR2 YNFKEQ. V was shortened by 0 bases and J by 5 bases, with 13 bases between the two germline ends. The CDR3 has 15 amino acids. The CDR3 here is CASSQEGAGYTEAFF. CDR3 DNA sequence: TGTGCCAGCAGCCAAGAGGGGGCCGGGTATACTGAAGCTTTCTTT.

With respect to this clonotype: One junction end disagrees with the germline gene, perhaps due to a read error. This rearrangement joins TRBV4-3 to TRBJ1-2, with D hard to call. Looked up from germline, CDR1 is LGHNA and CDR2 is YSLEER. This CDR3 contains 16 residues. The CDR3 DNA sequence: TGCGCCGGCAGCCAAGTCCCCCAAGATGTCGCCTATGGCTACACCTTC. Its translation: CAGSQVPQDVAYGYTF.

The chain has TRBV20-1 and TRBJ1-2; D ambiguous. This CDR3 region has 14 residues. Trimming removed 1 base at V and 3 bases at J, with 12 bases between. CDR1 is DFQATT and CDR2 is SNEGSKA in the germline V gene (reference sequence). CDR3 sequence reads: CSARAGSWDYGYTF. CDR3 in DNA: TGCAGTGCTAGAGCTGGCAGTTGGGACTATGGCTACACCTTC.

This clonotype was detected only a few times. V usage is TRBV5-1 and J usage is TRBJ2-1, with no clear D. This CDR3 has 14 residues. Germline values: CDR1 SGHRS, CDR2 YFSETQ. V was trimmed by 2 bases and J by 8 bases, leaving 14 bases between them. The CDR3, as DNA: TGCGCCAGCAGCTTTTGGAGACCTCCGGATGAGCAGTTCTTC. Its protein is CASSFWRPPDEQFF.

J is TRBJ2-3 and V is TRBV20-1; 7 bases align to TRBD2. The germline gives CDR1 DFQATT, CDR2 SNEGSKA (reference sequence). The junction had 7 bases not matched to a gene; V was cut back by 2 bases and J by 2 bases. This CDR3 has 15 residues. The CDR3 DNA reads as TGCAGTGCTAGAATTGCGGGAGCGATCACAGATACGCAGTATTTT. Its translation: CSARIAGAITDTQYF.

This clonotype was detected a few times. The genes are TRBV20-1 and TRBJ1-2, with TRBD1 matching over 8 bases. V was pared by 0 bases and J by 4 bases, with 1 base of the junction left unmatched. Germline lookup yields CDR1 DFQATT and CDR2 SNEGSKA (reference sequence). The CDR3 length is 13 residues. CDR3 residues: CSARDDRGYGYTF. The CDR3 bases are TGCAGTGCTAGAGATGACAGGGGCTATGGCTACACCTTC.

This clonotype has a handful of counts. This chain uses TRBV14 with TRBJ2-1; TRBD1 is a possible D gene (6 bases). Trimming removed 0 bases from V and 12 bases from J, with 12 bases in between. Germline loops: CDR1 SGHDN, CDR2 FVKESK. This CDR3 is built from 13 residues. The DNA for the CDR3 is TGTGCCAGCAGCCAAGATAGGGGGAGTAGGCAGTTCTTC. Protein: CASSQDRGSRQFF.

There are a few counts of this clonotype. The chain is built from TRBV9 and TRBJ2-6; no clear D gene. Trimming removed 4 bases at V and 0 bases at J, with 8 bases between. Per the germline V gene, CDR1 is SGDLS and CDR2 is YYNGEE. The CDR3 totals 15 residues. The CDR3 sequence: CASSLAYSGANVLTF. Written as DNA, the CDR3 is TGTGCCAGCAGCCTGGCGTACTCTGGGGCCAACGTCCTGACTTTC.

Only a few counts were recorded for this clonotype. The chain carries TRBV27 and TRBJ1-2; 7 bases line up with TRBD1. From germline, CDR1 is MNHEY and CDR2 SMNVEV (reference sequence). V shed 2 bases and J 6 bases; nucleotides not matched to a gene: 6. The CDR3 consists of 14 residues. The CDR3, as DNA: TGTGCCAGCAGTTTACAGGGGGAGGCGGATGGCTACACCTTC. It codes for CASSLQGEADGYTF.

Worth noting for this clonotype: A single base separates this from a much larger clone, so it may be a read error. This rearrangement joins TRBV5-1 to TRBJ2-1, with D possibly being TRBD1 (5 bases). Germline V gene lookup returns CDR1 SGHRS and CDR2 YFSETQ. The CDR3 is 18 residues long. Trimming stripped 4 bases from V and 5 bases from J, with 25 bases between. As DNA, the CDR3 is TGCGCCAGCAGCGGATATCCGCACCCCAGGGTACCCAACAATGAGCAGTTCTTC. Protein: CASSGYPHPRVPNNEQFF.

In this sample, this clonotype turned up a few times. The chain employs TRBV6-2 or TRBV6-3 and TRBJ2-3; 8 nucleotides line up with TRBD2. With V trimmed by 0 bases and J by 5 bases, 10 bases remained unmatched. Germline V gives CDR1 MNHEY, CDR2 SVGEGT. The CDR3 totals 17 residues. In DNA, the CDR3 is TGTGCCAGCAGTTACTCAATTAGCGGGGCCGCGGAAGATACGCAGTATTTT. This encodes CASSYSISGAAEDTQYF.

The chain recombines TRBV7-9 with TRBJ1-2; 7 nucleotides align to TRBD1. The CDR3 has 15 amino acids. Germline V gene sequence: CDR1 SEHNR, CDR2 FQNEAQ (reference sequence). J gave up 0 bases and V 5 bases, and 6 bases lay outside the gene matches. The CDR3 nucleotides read TGTGCCAGCAGCACGGGGACAGCCACTAACTATGGCTACACCTTC. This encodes CASSTGTATNYGYTF.